This T cell receptor (beta chain) was retrieved from a study of blood T cell repertoires in COVID-19. CDR1 and CDR2 from the germline V gene are MNHEY and SMNVEV (reference sequence). Deletions cut 3 bases from V and 9 bases from J, with 12 bases between. The CDR3 runs to 14 residues. In the source study's methods: Amplified reference gene primers provided the basis for estimating nucleated cell counts. The assay was immunoSEQ multiplex PCR, and TCRdb's table has in-frame clones only and misses some. That table gives V, J and clone size, and the DNA gave D and trimming. The repertoire holds 200,000 to 300,000 clones, with 80% to 90% as singletons.

The chain combines TRBV27 with TRBJ1-6; D is undetermined. The sequence derives from a woman between 50 and 59 years old with acute or convalescent COVID-19. Material: peripheral blood. CDR3 sequence (DNA): TGTGCCAGCAGTTTCGGGATATACTTTTCACCCCTCCACTTT. Amino acid sequence: CASSFGIYFSPLHF.